These T cell receptor beta chains were read from a single sample in a study of cytomegalovirus exposure and HLA in healthy donors. Profiling relied on immunoSEQ multiplex PCR, and the TCRdb table lists in-frame clones only, not all of them. The table lists about 96,000 clones, 64% of them singletons, with around 3.5% in the top ten. The sample was PBMCs. Receptors were obtained from a man between 60 and 75 years old in good health and CMV-seronegative. The CDR3 runs from the conserved cysteine through the conserved F or W. A D gene is named only where the DNA matches it firmly. Part of the rows lack a size; the others show once, few, many or a class for expanded clones.

TRBJ1-1 - - TRBV6-5 TGTGCCAGCAGGTATTCGCGGGACACTGAAGCTTTCTTT CASRYSRDTEAFF
TRBJ2-1 - TRBD1 TRBV7-9 TGTTCCATCGGGCGGGTCACAGGGGGCAGGGTCTACAATGAGCAGTTCTTC CSIGRVTGGRVYNEQFF
TRBJ1-1 few - TRBV7-3 TGTGCCAGCAGCTTGGACGGGGGGGCTGAAGCTTTCTTT CASSLDGGAEAFF
TRBJ2-7 - - TRBV12-2 TGTGCAAGTCGCTGGCACGGGCCGGGGGGCGACGAGCAGTACTTC CASRWHGPGGDEQYF
TRBJ1-1 - - TRBV9 TGTGCCAGCAGCTTAGACATCATGAACACTGAAGCTTTCTTT CASSLDIMNTEAFF
TRBJ2-7 - TRBD1 TRBV28 TGTGGTGCTGCCGGCCCTGCCACAGACAGGGTCAAGCAGTACTTC CGAAGPATDRVKQYF
TRBJ2-5 - TRBD2 TRBV27 TGTGCCAGCAGTTTTTTTCCTAGCGGGGAAGAGACCCAGTACTTC CASSFFPSGEETQYF
TRBJ2-1 - TRBD2 TRBV2 TGTGCCAGCAGTGTGGTCAGGCTAGCGGGAGAGAATGAGCAGTTCTTC CASSVVRLAGENEQFF
TRBJ2-3 few - TRBV7-9 TGTGCCAGCAGCTTCGGGAGCACAGATACGCAGTATTTT CASSFGSTDTQYF
TRBJ1-3 - TRBD1 TRBV6-1 TGTGCCAGCAGCCTAACGGGACAGGGGAGAAACACCATATATTTT CASSLTGQGRNTIYF
TRBJ1-5 - TRBD1 TRBV6-1 TGTGCCAGCAGTGATGTAACGGGACAGGGGTACCATCAGCCCCAGCATTTT CASSDVTGQGYHQPQHF
TRBJ2-7 many TRBD1 TRBV7-9 TGTGCCAGCAGCTCCTCAGGGGGCTCGGGGGAGCAGTACTTC CASSSSGGSGEQYF
TRBJ2-5 - TRBD2 TRBV5-6 TGTGCCAGCAGCCCTACGACACTAGCGGGAGTTTGGGAGACCCAGTACTTC CASSPTTLAGVWETQYF
TRBJ1-2 few TRBD1 TRBV11-2 TGTGCCAGCAGCTTCGGTGGGACAGGGGGCAATGGCTACACCTTC CASSFGGTGGNGYTF
TRBJ1-5 - - TRBV19 TGTGCCAGTAGTAGCCGGGGAAAGGCTCAGCCCCAGCATTTT CASSSRGKAQPQHF
TRBJ2-1 few - TRBV25-1 TGTGCCAGCAGTGAACGGAGCCACAATGAGCAGTTCTTC CASSERSHNEQFF
TRBJ2-6 few - TRBV27 TGTGCCAGCAGTTTGGACCGGGGCAGGGGTTTCCCTGGGGCCAACGTCCTGACTTTC CASSLDRGRGFPGANVLTF
TRBJ2-1 - TRBD2 TRBV19 TGTGCCAGTAGTCCATTTAGCGGGATGAGCTCCTACAATGAGCAGTTCTTC CASSPFSGMSSYNEQFF
TRBJ1-5 - - TRBV6-1 TGTGCCAGCAGCAGGGGAACGGGGCCCCAGCATTTT CASSRGTGPQHF
TRBJ1-6 - TRBD1 TRBV6-6 TGTGCCAGCAGCCGGACAGGGGGGAATTCACCCCTCCACTTT CASSRTGGNSPLHF
TRBJ2-1 - TRBD2 TRBV6-4 TGTGCCAGCAGTGACTCGGGCGGGGGGGCGAATGAGCAGTTCTTC CASSDSGGGANEQFF
TRBJ2-7 - TRBD1 TRBV11-2 TGTGCCAGCGGTGGACAGGGCGGAGTTAGGGTCTACGAGCAGTACTTC CASGGQGGVRVYEQYF
TRBJ2-3 few TRBD2 TRBV5-1 TGCGCCAGCAGCTTGGATCCCGGGACTAGCGGGAACTCAGATACGCAGTATTTT CASSLDPGTSGNSDTQYF
TRBJ2-7 - TRBD2 TRBV6-1 TGTGCCAGCAGTGGCCAGACTAGCGGGGGAAACTACGAGCAGTACTTC CASSGQTSGGNYEQYF
TRBJ2-5 - - TRBV6-1 TGTGCCAGCAGTGTTCAGGCCCTTCGGGGCCAGTACTTC CASSVQALRGQYF
TRBJ1-3 - - TRBV6-1 TGTGCCAGCAGTGATGGAGGGGTTTCTGGAAACACCATATATTTT CASSDGGVSGNTIYF
TRBJ1-2 - TRBD1 TRBV19 TGTGCCAGCACTAATCGCAGGGGGCAAGGAAACTATGGCTACACCTTC CASTNRRGQGNYGYTF
TRBJ1-1 few - TRBV6-6 TGTGCCAGCAGTTACCCGACAACCACTGAAGCTTTCTTT CASSYPTTTEAFF
TRBJ1-2 few - TRBV4-1 TGCGCCAGCAGCCAAGATCACAGAGACTATGGCTACACCTTC CASSQDHRDYGYTF
TRBJ2-7 once - TRBV7-9 TGTGCCAGCACCCCCCGGGACTGGACTTCCTACGAGCAGTACTTC CASTPRDWTSYEQYF
TRBJ2-2 - - TRBV2 TGTGCCAGCAGTTTGGCCGACACCGGGGAGCTGTTTTTT CASSLADTGELFF
TRBJ2-7 - - TRBV5-6 TGTGCCAGCAGCTTGTCCAGGGAGCAGTACTTC CASSLSREQYF
TRBJ2-3 - TRBD2 TRBV2 TGTGCCGCCGGGGGGGGTATCACAGATACGCAGTATTTT CAAGGGITDTQYF
TRBJ2-7 few - TRBV13 TGTGCCAGCAGCTTATCAGGGGCCAGCTACGAGCAGTACTTC CASSLSGASYEQYF
TRBJ1-3 few - TRBV19 TGTGCCAGTAGTCTTCCTGGAAACACCATATATTTT CASSLPGNTIYF
TRBJ1-1 - - TRBV5-1 TGCGCCAGCAGCTGGACAGATAACACTGAAGCTTTCTTT CASSWTDNTEAFF
TRBJ2-7 - TRBD2 TRBV5-5 TGTGCCAGCAGCTTGGGACTAGCGGGGAGCTACGAGCAGTACTTC CASSLGLAGSYEQYF
TRBJ2-5 - - TRBV5-1 TGCGCCAGCAGCCCGTCGCGGCTGCTGGGAGGTGGAGAGACCCAGTACTTC CASSPSRLLGGGETQYF
TRBJ2-5 - - TRBV19 TGTGCCAGTAGTTCGGGGAGTGAGGAGACCCAGTACTTC CASSSGSEETQYF
TRBJ2-7 - TRBD2 TRBV5-4 TGTGCCAGCAGCTTGGTAATGGCGGGGGTCTACGAGCAGTACTTC CASSLVMAGVYEQYF
TRBJ1-1 - - TRBV6-1 TGTGCCAGCAGTGAATTGGCAATTATGAACACTGAAGCTTTCTTT CASSELAIMNTEAFF
TRBJ2-1 - TRBD2 TRBV5-1 TGCGCCAGCAGCTTTACTAGCGGGGGAGGAAATGAGCAGTTCTTC CASSFTSGGGNEQFF